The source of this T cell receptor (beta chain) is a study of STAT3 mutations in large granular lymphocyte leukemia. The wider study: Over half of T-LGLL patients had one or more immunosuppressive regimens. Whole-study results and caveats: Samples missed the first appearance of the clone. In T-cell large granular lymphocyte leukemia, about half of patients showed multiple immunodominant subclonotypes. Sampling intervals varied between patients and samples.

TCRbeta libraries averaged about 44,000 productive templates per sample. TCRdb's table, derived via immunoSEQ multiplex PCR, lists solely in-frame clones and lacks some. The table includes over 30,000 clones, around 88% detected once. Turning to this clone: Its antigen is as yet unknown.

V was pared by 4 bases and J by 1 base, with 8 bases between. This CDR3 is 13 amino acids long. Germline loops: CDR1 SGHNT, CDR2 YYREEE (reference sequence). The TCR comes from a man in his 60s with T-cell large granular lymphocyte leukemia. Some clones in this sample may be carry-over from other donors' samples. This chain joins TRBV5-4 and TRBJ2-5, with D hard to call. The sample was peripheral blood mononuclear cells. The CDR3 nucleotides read TGTGCCAGCAGCCCCCAGCCCCAAGAGACCCAGTACTTC. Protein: CASSPQPQETQYF.